The 28 T cell receptor beta chains below all came from one sample that was sequenced in a study of shared clonotypes between healthy human individuals. Using immunoSEQ multiplex PCR, the repertoire was profiled, and TCRdb retains in-frame clones only, with some absent. This table holds millions of clones, around nine tenths found once. The specimen was naive CD4+ T cells sorted from blood. Described subset: CD45RA+ positively selected. These receptors were collected from a young man in good health.

Details on this clone: Other DNA sequences in this sample translate to the same CDR3. The CDR3 DNA follows: TGTGCCACCAGCAGAGATACCTATGGCTACACCTTC. It yields the protein CATSRDTYGYTF. This chain connects TRBV15 to TRBJ1-2; no clear D gene. The germline V gene encodes CDR1 LNHNV and CDR2 YYDKDF (reference sequence). V was clipped by 0 bases and J by 4 bases, with 3 bases between them. The CDR3 spans 12 residues.

The chain recombines TRBV10-3 with TRBJ2-7; 9 bases are shared with TRBD2. With V trimmed by 10 bases and J by 2 bases, 6 bases remained unmatched. The CDR3 totals 13 residues. Germline V gene lookup returns CDR1 ENHRY and CDR2 SYGVKD. The chain's CDR3 is CATRLADPYEQYF. CDR3 in DNA: TGTGCCACAAGACTAGCGGACCCCTACGAGCAGTACTTC.

The chain couples TRBV20-1 to TRBJ2-5, with a possible D match to TRBD2 (6 bases). The germline V gene has CDR1 DFQATT and CDR2 SNEGSKA (reference sequence). This CDR3 region has 11 residues. The CDR3, as DNA: TGCGGGGCGGGACCCCCAGAGACCCAGTACTTC. This translates into CGAGPPETQYF.

This clone appeared once. This chain connects TRBV2 to TRBJ1-2; no clear D. V dropped 3 bases and J dropped 7 bases, with 15 bases sitting between them. Germline lookup yields CDR1 SNHLY and CDR2 FYNNEI. The CDR3 runs to 14 residues. The CDR3 loop reads CASSDFEGKAGYTF. As DNA, the CDR3 is TGTGCCAGCAGTGATTTTGAAGGAAAAGCTGGCTACACCTTC. Filled out from reference TRBV2 and TRBJ1-2, the complete variable domain reads EPEVTQTPSHQVTQMGQEVILRCVPISNHLYFYWYRQILGQKVEFLVSFYNNEISEKSEIFDDQFSVERPDGSNFTLKIRSTKLEDSAMYFCASSDFEGKAGYTFGSGTRLTVV.

V usage is TRBV7-9 and J usage is TRBJ2-1; 12 bases are a match to TRBD2. V trimming: 5 bases; J trimming: 9 bases; junction bases outside the gene matches: 11. Germline assignment: CDR1 SEHNR and CDR2 FQNEAQ (reference sequence). CDR3 size: 16 residues. CDR3 residues: CASSTTLAGGQVEQFF. CDR3 in DNA: TGTGCCAGCAGCACGACCCTAGCGGGGGGGCAGGTTGAGCAGTTCTTC.

This clone was recorded only once. V and J are TRBV7-9 and TRBJ2-7, with D tentatively TRBD1 or TRBD2 (5 bases each). CDR3 size: 14 residues. Germline CDR1 reads SEHNR; CDR2 reads FQNEAQ (reference sequence). V lost 4 bases to trimming and J lost 4 bases, with 14 bases between them. Here the CDR3 reads CASSSELRGYEQYF. The CDR3 DNA follows: TGTGCCAGCAGCTCCGAATTGAGGGGTTACGAGCAGTACTTC.

This chain joins TRBV15 and TRBJ1-4; 9 nucleotides line up with TRBD1. After removal of 2 bases from V and 1 base from J, the junction contained 8 bases not matched to a gene. In germline, CDR1 is LNHNV, CDR2 YYDKDF (reference sequence). The length of the CDR3 is 18 residues. The CDR3 sequence is CATSRQSTGGGTNEKLFF. The CDR3, as DNA: TGTGCCACCAGCAGACAGTCTACAGGGGGCGGAACTAATGAAAAACTGTTTTTT.

This chain links TRBV2 with TRBJ2-7; no firm D call. The CDR3 is made up of 14 amino acids. V was pared by 5 bases and J by 2 bases, with 13 bases between. Germline V gene data show CDR1 as SNHLY and CDR2 as FYNNEI. CDR3 in DNA: TGTGCCAGCAGTCCTGGGCAGGCGACCTACGAGCAGTACTTC. Translation: CASSPGQATYEQYF.

The chain is built from TRBV4-3 and TRBJ1-2; D perhaps matches TRBD1 (5 bases). The V gene lost 0 bases and the J gene lost 8 bases, with 13 bases spanning the gap. Germline V gives CDR1 LGHNA, CDR2 YSLEER. CDR3 length equals 14 residues. CDR3 in amino acids: CASSQEGAGRGYTF. CDR3 DNA sequence: TGCGCCAGCAGCCAAGAAGGGGCAGGGCGCGGCTACACCTTC.

The J gene is TRBJ1-6, the V gene TRBV9, with unresolved D. Germline V lookup: CDR1 SGDLS, CDR2 YYNGEE. The CDR3 contains 14 residues. V was clipped by 0 bases and J by 7 bases, with 8 bases between them. CDR3 protein: CASSVGVVNSPLHF. As DNA, the CDR3 is TGTGCCAGCAGCGTAGGGGTCGTAAATTCACCCCTCCACTTT.

This chain links TRBV2 with TRBJ1-4; D gene ambiguous. The CDR3 covers 13 residues. Trimming shortened V by 8 bases and J by 8 bases, and 15 bases separated the two germline ends. Per germline, CDR1 SNHLY and CDR2 FYNNEI. CDR3 sequence reads: CASEDVPGEKLFF. The DNA of the CDR3 is TGTGCCAGCGAGGACGTTCCGGGGGAAAAACTGTTTTTT.

The rearrangement links TRBV7-2 to TRBJ2-7; the D gene is possibly TRBD1 (6 bases). The CDR3 contains 16 residues. Trimming stripped 1 base from V and 4 bases from J, with 17 bases between. Germline CDR1 reads SGHTA; CDR2 reads FQGNSA. The CDR3 loop is CASSLGRDTELYEQYF. The CDR3 DNA is TGTGCCAGCAGCTTAGGCCGGGACACGGAACTTTACGAGCAGTACTTC.

This chain connects TRBV9 to TRBJ2-2; a weak D match, TRBD1 (6 bases). V lost 4 bases to trimming and J lost 1 base, with 17 bases between them. Germline-derived CDR1 and CDR2 are SGDLS and YYNGEE. This CDR3 comprises 17 residues. CDR3 region: CASSPRMSGVNTGELFF. The CDR3 DNA reads as TGTGCCAGCAGCCCCCGCATGTCAGGGGTGAACACCGGGGAGCTGTTTTTT.

The genes are TRBV2 and TRBJ2-3; D gene unclear. Germline CDR1 SNHLY, CDR2 FYNNEI. Trimming removed 6 bases from V and 4 bases from J, with 11 bases in between. The CDR3 totals 13 residues. CDR3 DNA: TGTGCCAGCAGCGCCTATGGGCCAGATACGCAGTATTTT. Its translation: CASSAYGPDTQYF.

The gene calls are TRBV7-2 and TRBJ2-4; D may be TRBD1 (6 bases). Germline V gene data show CDR1 as SGHTA and CDR2 as FQGNSA. V lost 2 bases and J 0 bases, leaving 11 bases between the germline ends. This CDR3 has 16 residues. CDR3 region: CASSLSGQSAKNIQYF. As DNA, the CDR3 is TGTGCCAGCAGCTTATCGGGACAATCAGCCAAAAACATTCAGTACTTC.

The rearrangement links TRBV6-1 to TRBJ2-5; D uncertain. The CDR3 runs to 14 residues. From germline, CDR1 is MNHNS and CDR2 SASEGT. V was clipped by 1 base and J by 2 bases, with 8 bases between them. The CDR3 loop is CASSEVYGQETQYF. The CDR3, as DNA: TGTGCCAGCAGTGAAGTTTACGGTCAAGAGACCCAGTACTTC.

V gene TRBV6-5 combines with J gene TRBJ2-3; a weak D match, TRBD2 (7 bases). The germline gives CDR1 MNHEY, CDR2 SVGAGI. Trimming removed 2 bases from V and 6 bases from J, with 18 bases in between. CDR3 length: 16 amino acids. Here the CDR3 reads CASSYEMRGPGDTQYF. CDR3 DNA sequence: TGTGCCAGCAGTTACGAAATGCGGGGGCCTGGCGATACGCAGTATTTT.

The chain carries TRBV5-4 and TRBJ2-1; D unresolved. The length of the CDR3 is 19 residues. Trimming cost V 0 bases and J 5 bases, with 24 bases left between them. Germline V gene lookup returns CDR1 SGHNT and CDR2 YYREEE (reference sequence). The DNA of the CDR3 is TGTGCCAGCAGCTTGGGAGGTAGTCGCTCCAAGAGAACCGACAATGAGCAGTTCTTC. This codes for CASSLGGSRSKRTDNEQFF.

The CDR3 region is CASSLDVGAGTYEQYF. CDR3 nucleotide sequence: TGCGCCAGCAGCTTGGACGTGGGGGCTGGTACCTACGAGCAGTACTTC. The rearrangement joins TRBV5-1 to TRBJ2-7; D perhaps matches TRBD1 (6 bases). Germline-derived CDR1 and CDR2 are SGHRS and YFSETQ. This CDR3 has 16 amino acids. V was cut by 0 bases and J by 2 bases, with 15 bases left in between.

The chain joins TRBV30 to TRBJ1-2, with 7 positions matching TRBD1. V gave up 2 bases and J gave up 6 bases; unmatched junction bases: 12. Germline CDR1 and CDR2: GTSNPN and SVGIG (reference sequence). The CDR3 consists of 15 residues. The CDR3 loop reads CAWSLMGAGTDGYTF. CDR3 DNA sequence: TGTGCCTGGAGTCTCATGGGGGCAGGGACAGATGGCTACACCTTC.

This chain links TRBV7-2 with TRBJ1-1; D is unclear. CDR3 length: 15 amino acids. Germline CDR1 reads SGHTA; CDR2 reads FQGNSA. Trimming left V 1 base short and J 2 bases short, with 11 bases between. CDR3 amino acids: CASSLVEGFNTEAFF. CDR3 sequence (DNA): TGTGCCAGCAGCTTAGTGGAGGGTTTTAACACTGAAGCTTTCTTT.

The chain couples TRBV10-3 to TRBJ1-4; TRBD1 matches at 8 bases. J was trimmed by 2 bases and V by 0 bases; bases with no gene match: 8. Germline lookup yields CDR1 ENHRY and CDR2 SYGVKD. The CDR3 covers 18 residues. The DNA for the CDR3 is TGTGCCATCAGTGAGTCCGCGACAGGGGACGGGACTAATGAAAAACTGTTTTTT. Protein product: CAISESATGDGTNEKLFF.

This clone was observed once. The V gene is TRBV30, the J gene TRBJ2-1; D is perhaps TRBD2 (6 bases). The CDR3 length is 13 residues. Per the germline V gene, CDR1 is GTSNPN and CDR2 is SVGIG (reference sequence). CDR3 nucleotide sequence: TGTGCTGCACACGGGACTGGGAACAATGAGCAGTTCTTC. Translating gives CAAHGTGNNEQFF.

The V call is TRBV29-1, the J call TRBJ2-5, with D possibly TRBD1 on 5 matching bases. The CDR3 has 16 amino acids. Trimming removed 0 bases from V and 5 bases from J, with 19 bases in between. Germline lookup yields CDR1 SQVTM and CDR2 ANQGSEA. CDR3: CSVEEVPQGIRETQYF. As DNA, the CDR3 is TGCAGCGTTGAAGAAGTGCCTCAGGGTATACGGGAGACCCAGTACTTC.

The V and J genes are TRBV5-4 and TRBJ2-2, with 7 bases aligning to TRBD2. V dropped 3 bases and J dropped 1; count of bases not matched to a gene: 3. The CDR3 totals 15 residues. Germline lookup yields CDR1 SGHNT and CDR2 YYREEE (reference sequence). DNA for the CDR3: TGTGCCAGCAGCTCGACTAGCCTGAACACCGGGGAGCTGTTTTTT. Protein: CASSSTSLNTGELFF.

As for this clone: The sample contains more than one DNA sequence encoding this CDR3. The chain couples TRBV5-1 to TRBJ1-2; tentative D call: TRBD1 (6 bases). CDR1 is SGHRS and CDR2 is YFSETQ in the germline V gene. V was clipped by 2 bases and J by 2 bases, with 7 bases between them. The CDR3 is 13 residues long. CDR3 nucleotide sequence: TGCGCCAGCAGCTTAGGGGGGAACTATGGCTACACCTTC. It encodes CASSLGGNYGYTF. Looking up the rest from reference TRBV5-1 and TRBJ1-2 gives the full variable domain: KAGVTQTPRYLIKTRGQQVTLSCSPISGHRSVSWYQQTPGQGLQFLFEYFSETQRNKGNFPGRFSGRQFSNSRSEMNVSTLELGDSALYLCASSLGGNYGYTFGSGTRLTVV.

The rearrangement joins TRBV5-4 to TRBJ1-2; tentatively, D is TRBD1 (6 bases). Germline assignment: CDR1 SGHNT and CDR2 YYREEE (reference sequence). The CDR3 is 15 amino acids. V was clipped by 4 bases and J by 4 bases, with 17 bases between them. The DNA for the CDR3 is TGTGCCAGCAGCGCGGAGGGGGGTACTCCCTATGGCTACACCTTC. Its protein product is CASSAEGGTPYGYTF.

This clone was recorded only once. The chain uses TRBV27 and TRBJ2-3, with a weak D call TRBD1 (5 bases). Germline V gene sequence: CDR1 MNHEY, CDR2 SMNVEV (reference sequence). The CDR3 runs 15 residues. The germline V and J ends were trimmed by 9 bases and 0 bases, with 16 bases remaining between them. CDR3 nucleotides: TGTGCCAGGCTAAGGGGTCATCGAAGCACAGATACGCAGTATTTT. Translated, it gives CARLRGHRSTDTQYF.